The 21 T cell receptor beta chains in this list originate from one sample, sequenced in a study of blood T cell repertoires in COVID-19. Libraries were prepared by immunoSEQ multiplex PCR; TCRdb keeps only in-frame clonotypes and omits some of them. Found here are about 210,000 clones, about 83% of them singletons; the top ten hold roughly 8.8%. Sequenced: peripheral blood. Receptors originate from a woman in her 50s with acute or convalescent COVID-19.

The chain employs TRBV10-3 and TRBJ2-3, with 16 bases identical to TRBD2. The CDR3 is 21 amino acids. J was trimmed by 1 base and V by 6 bases; bases with no gene match: 16. Germline loops: CDR1 ENHRY, CDR2 SYGVKD. The CDR3 loop reads CAISLRGLGLAGGPGTDTQYF. CDR3 nucleotides: TGTGCCATCAGCCTTAGGGGGCTGGGACTAGCGGGAGGGCCCGGCACAGATACGCAGTATTTT.

The chain links TRBV5-1 to TRBJ1-5, with 7 positions matching TRBD1. V shed 3 bases, J shed 7 bases, and the junction held 4 bases outside the gene matches. The germline V gene has CDR1 SGHRS and CDR2 YFSETQ. The CDR3 runs 13 residues. CDR3 coding DNA: TGCGCCAGCAGCTGGGCAGGGGGACAGCCCCAGCATTTT. Translation gives CASSWAGGQPQHF.

In DNA form, the CDR3 reads TGCGCCAGCAGCGCCCTGACTAGCTTTTATGGCTACACCTTC. As protein: CASSALTSFYGYTF. The chain links TRBV5-1 to TRBJ1-2; D is undetermined. With 4 bases removed from V and 5 bases from J, the gap between germline ends came to 15 bases. The CDR3 loop spans 14 amino acids. Germline loops: CDR1 SGHRS, CDR2 YFSETQ.

The chain recombines TRBV5-6 with TRBJ1-4, with 7 nucleotides matching TRBD1. Germline loops: CDR1 SGHDT, CDR2 YYEEEE. V was clipped by 4 bases and J by 10 bases; unmatched bases: 10. The CDR3 has 14 residues. In nucleotides, the CDR3 is TGTGCCAGCAGCCCAGGGACAGTTCTGAGAAAACTGTTTTTT. The encoded protein is CASSPGTVLRKLFF.

The rearrangement links TRBV15 to TRBJ2-5; D call uncertain. The CDR3 is made up of 13 amino acids. V was clipped by 0 bases and J by 1 base, with 3 bases between them. Germline V CDR1 and CDR2: LNHNV, YYDKDF (reference sequence). The CDR3 is CATSRDSQETQYF. In DNA form, the CDR3 reads TGTGCCACCAGCAGAGACAGCCAAGAGACCCAGTACTTC.

The CDR3 region is CASSQGSLSYEQYF. The CDR3 DNA reads as TGCGCCAGCAGCCAAGGTAGCCTCTCCTACGAGCAGTACTTC. V is TRBV4-1 and J is TRBJ2-7; D is uncertain. Germline CDR1 reads MGHRA; CDR2 reads YSYEKL. There are 14 residues in the CDR3. Trimming cost V 1 base and J 0 bases, with 7 bases left between them.

This clone was detected only once. This chain joins TRBV18 and TRBJ2-5, with D unclear. The CDR3 is made up of 13 amino acids. Trimming took 0 bases from V and 5 from J, leaving 7 bases between them. The germline V gene encodes CDR1 KGHSH and CDR2 LQKENI. This CDR3 is CASSPPRRETQYF. DNA for the CDR3: TGTGCCAGCTCACCACCGAGGCGGGAGACCCAGTACTTC.

The chain is built from TRBV19 and TRBJ2-7, with 7 bases aligning to TRBD2. The V and J ends lost 0 bases and 5 bases, in that order; junction bases with no gene match: 4. Per the germline V gene, CDR1 is LNHDA and CDR2 is SQIVND (reference sequence). The CDR3 loop spans 14 amino acids. CDR3 DNA sequence: TGTGCCAGTAGTATAGACGGGAGGTCCCACGAGCAGTACTTC. Amino acid sequence: CASSIDGRSHEQYF.

This clone was observed a few times. This sequence joins TRBV10-2 and TRBJ2-1, with D unclear. V lost 5 bases and J lost 6, with 8 bases in between. The CDR3 runs to 12 residues. Per germline, CDR1 WSHSY and CDR2 SAAADI. Here the CDR3 DNA reads TGCGCCAGCAGTTTAGCCCTCAATGAGCAGTTCTTC. It is translated as CASSLALNEQFF.

This chain connects TRBV5-1 to TRBJ2-3; a weak D match, TRBD1 (5 bases). The CDR3 loop spans 15 amino acids. Looked up from germline, CDR1 is SGHRS and CDR2 is YFSETQ. Trimming took off 3 bases at V and 2 bases at J, with 13 bases between the two ends. CDR3: CASSYQGMPTDTQYF. CDR3 DNA sequence: TGCGCCAGCAGCTATCAGGGCATGCCCACAGATACGCAGTATTTT.

The V and J genes are TRBV7-6 and TRBJ2-3; 8 nucleotides match TRBD2. Germline values: CDR1 SGHVS, CDR2 FNYEAQ. The V and J ends lost 8 bases and 2 bases, in that order; junction bases with no gene match: 9. The length of the CDR3 is 15 residues. CDR3 protein: CASGSGTRDTDTQYF. DNA for the CDR3: TGTGCCAGCGGATCCGGGACTAGGGACACAGATACGCAGTATTTT.

On this clone itself: This CDR3 is also generated by other DNA sequences in the sample. The chain links TRBV30 to TRBJ1-5, with 7 nucleotides matching TRBD1. CDR1 and CDR2 (germline): GTSNPN, SVGIG (reference sequence). The CDR3 runs to 13 residues. With V trimmed by 1 base and J by 4 bases, 1 base remained unmatched. CDR3 coding DNA: TGTGCCTGGAGTGGACAGGGAAATCAGCCCCAGCATTTT. This gives the protein CAWSGQGNQPQHF.

This clone was seen a single time. J is TRBJ2-3 and V is TRBV9, with 12 bases fitting TRBD1. Germline CDR1 and CDR2: SGDLS and YYNGEE. The V segment lost 4 bases and the J segment 7 bases; nucleotides outside the gene matches: 7. CDR3 length equals 15 residues. The CDR3 reads CASSPGTGGGNTQYF. DNA of the CDR3: TGTGCCAGCAGCCCAGGGACAGGGGGCGGGAATACGCAGTATTTT.

A few counts support this clone. This sequence joins TRBV24-1 and TRBJ2-5; 8 positions match TRBD1. V gave up 5 bases and J gave up 5 bases; unmatched junction bases: 6. Germline V gene data show CDR1 as KGHDR and CDR2 as SFDVKD. The CDR3 is 14 residues long. The CDR3 protein is CATSGAGGVETQYF. CDR3 bases: TGTGCCACCAGTGGGGCAGGGGGCGTGGAGACCCAGTACTTC.

The chain couples TRBV10-3 to TRBJ1-5; D is undetermined. Between the trimmed V and J ends, which lost 10 bases and 0 bases, there was a span of 16 bases. Germline V CDR1 and CDR2: ENHRY, SYGVKD. This CDR3 comprises 15 residues. The CDR3 here is CATSPGVSSNQPQHF. The CDR3 DNA reads as TGTGCCACAAGCCCCGGGGTCAGTAGCAATCAGCCCCAGCATTTT.

This rearrangement joins TRBV7-6 to TRBJ1-4; 9 positions match TRBD1. The CDR3 extends over 15 amino acids. The V gene end was trimmed by 6 bases and the J gene end by 6 bases; junction bases not matched to a gene: 8. Germline CDR1 is SGHVS and CDR2 is FNYEAQ. CDR3 bases: TGTGCCAGCAGTCATCCGGGACAGGGCGATGAAAAACTGTTTTTT. Translated, it gives CASSHPGQGDEKLFF.

The V and J genes are TRBV28 and TRBJ2-1, with D uncertain. The CDR3 sequence is 14 residues long. V shed 2 bases and J shed 0 bases, with 5 bases lying between them. Germline values: CDR1 MDHEN, CDR2 SYDVKM. Written as DNA, the CDR3 is TGTGCCAGCAGTTTACTAGGCTCCTACAATGAGCAGTTCTTC. Translation: CASSLLGSYNEQFF.

V is TRBV2 and J is TRBJ2-7; 7 bases map to TRBD1. From germline, CDR1 is SNHLY and CDR2 FYNNEI. CDR3 length: 14 residues. The CDR3 DNA follows: TGTGCCAGCAGTGAAGGGGGTCTTAGGGGGCCTCGGTCCGTC. Translated: CASSEGGLRGPRSV.

The gene calls are TRBV3-1 (or the pseudogene TRBV3-2) and TRBJ1-2, with D perhaps TRBD1 (6 bases). The CDR3 has 13 amino acids. V was cut by 2 bases and J by 7 bases, with 11 bases left in between. The germline V gene encodes CDR1 LGHDT and CDR2 YNNKEL (reference sequence). CDR3 in amino acids: CASSQLKTGGYTF. The CDR3 coding sequence is TGTGCCAGCAGCCAACTGAAGACAGGTGGCTACACCTTC.

The chain combines TRBV5-6 with TRBJ1-2; 7 nucleotides line up with TRBD1. Germline V gives CDR1 SGHDT, CDR2 YYEEEE. Germline trimming cut 2 bases from V and 8 bases from J; bases unmatched to any gene: 9. The CDR3 runs 14 residues. CDR3 sequence (DNA): TGTGCCAGCAGCTTCTTAACAGGGGTTCGGGGCTACACCTTC. Residues: CASSFLTGVRGYTF.

The chain carries TRBV5-1 and TRBJ1-5, with a tentative D call TRBD1 (5 bases). Germline CDR1 SGHRS, CDR2 YFSETQ. The CDR3 consists of 15 residues. V lost 4 bases and J lost 2, with 13 bases in between. The CDR3 nucleotides are TGCGCCAGCAGCCCGCGGGGGGAGCGCAATCAGCCCCAGCATTTT. This translates into CASSPRGERNQPQHF.